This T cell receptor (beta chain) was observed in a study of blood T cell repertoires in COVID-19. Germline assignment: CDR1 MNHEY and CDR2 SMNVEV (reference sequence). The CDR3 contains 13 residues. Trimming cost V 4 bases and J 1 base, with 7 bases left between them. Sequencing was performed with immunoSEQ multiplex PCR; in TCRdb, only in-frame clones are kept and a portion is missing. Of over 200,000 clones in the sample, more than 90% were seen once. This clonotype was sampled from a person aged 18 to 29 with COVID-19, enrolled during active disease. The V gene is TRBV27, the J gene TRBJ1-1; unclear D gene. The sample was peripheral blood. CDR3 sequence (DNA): TGTGCCAGCAGTTGGGCCGCGAACACTGAAGCTTTCTTT. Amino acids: CASSWAANTEAFF.